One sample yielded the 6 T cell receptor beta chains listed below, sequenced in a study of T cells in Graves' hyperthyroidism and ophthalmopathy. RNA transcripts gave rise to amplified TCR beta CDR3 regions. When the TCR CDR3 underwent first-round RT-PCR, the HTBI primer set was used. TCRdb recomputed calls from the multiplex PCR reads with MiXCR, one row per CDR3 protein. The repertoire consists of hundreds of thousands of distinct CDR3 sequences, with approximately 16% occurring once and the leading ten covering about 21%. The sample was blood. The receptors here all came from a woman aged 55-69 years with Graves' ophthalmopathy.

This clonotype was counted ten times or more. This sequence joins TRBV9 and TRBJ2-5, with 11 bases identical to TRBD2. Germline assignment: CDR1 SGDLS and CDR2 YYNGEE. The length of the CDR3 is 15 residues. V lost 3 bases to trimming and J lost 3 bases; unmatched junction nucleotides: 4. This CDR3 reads CASSASGRPEETQYF. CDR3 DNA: TGTGCCAGCAGCGCTAGCGGGAGGCCAGAAGAGACCCAGTACTTC. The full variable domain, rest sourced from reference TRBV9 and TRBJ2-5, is DSGVTQTPKHLITATGQRVTLRCSPRSGDLSVYWYQQSLDQGLQFLIQYYNGEERAKGNILERFSAQQFPDLHSELNLSSLELGDSALYFCASSASGRPEETQYFGPGTRLLVL.

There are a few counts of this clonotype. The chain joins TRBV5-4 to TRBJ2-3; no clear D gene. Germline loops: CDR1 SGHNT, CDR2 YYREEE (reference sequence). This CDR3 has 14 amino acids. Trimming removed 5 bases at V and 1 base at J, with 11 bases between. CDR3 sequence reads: CASRPTTGTDTQYF. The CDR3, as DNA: TGTGCCAGCAGACCCACTACTGGCACAGATACGCAGTATTTT. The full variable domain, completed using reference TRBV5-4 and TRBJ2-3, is ETGVTQSPTHLIKTRGQQVTLRCSSQSGHNTVSWYQQALGQGPQFIFQYYREEENGRGNFPPRFSGLQFPNYSSELNVNALELDDSALYLCASRPTTGTDTQYFGPGTRLTVL.

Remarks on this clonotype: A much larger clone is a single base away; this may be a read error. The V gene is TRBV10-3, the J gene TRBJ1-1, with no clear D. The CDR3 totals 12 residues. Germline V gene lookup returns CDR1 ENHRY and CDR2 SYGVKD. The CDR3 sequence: CAISERFTEASF. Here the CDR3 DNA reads TGTGCCATCAGTGAACGATTCACTGAAGCTTCCTTT.

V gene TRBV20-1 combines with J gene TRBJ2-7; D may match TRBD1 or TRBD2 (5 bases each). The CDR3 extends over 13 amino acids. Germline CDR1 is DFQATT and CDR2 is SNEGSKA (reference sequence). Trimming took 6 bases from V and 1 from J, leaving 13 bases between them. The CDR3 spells CSAPRDGSYEQYF. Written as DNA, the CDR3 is TGCAGTGCGCCCCGGGACGGATCCTACGAGCAGTACTTC.

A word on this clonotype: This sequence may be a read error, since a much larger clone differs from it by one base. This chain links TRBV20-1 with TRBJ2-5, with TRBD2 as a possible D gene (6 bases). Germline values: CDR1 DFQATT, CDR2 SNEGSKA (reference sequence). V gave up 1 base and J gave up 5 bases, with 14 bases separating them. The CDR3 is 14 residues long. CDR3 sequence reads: CSARVVAGTETQYF. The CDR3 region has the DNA TGCAGTGCTAGAGTCGTGGCGGGAACCGAGACCCAGTACTTC.

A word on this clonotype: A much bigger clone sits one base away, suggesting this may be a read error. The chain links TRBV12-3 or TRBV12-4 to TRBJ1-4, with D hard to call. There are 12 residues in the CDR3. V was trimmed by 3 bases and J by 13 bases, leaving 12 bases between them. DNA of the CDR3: TGTGCCAGCAGTTTCCGTAGTGGAAGACTGTTTTTT. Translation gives CASSFRSGRLFF.